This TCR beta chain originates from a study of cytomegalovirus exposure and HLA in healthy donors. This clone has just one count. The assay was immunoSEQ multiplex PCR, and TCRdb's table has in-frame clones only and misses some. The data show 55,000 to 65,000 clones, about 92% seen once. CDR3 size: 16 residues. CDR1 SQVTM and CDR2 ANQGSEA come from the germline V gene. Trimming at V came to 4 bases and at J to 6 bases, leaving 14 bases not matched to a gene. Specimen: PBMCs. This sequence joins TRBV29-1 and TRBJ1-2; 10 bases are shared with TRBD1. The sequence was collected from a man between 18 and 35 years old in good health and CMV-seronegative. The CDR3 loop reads CSVVRQGAVSANGYTF. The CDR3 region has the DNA TGCAGCGTTGTGAGACAGGGGGCAGTCAGTGCGAATGGCTACACCTTC.